This paragraph covers one T cell receptor beta chain sequence. No antigen is known for it. Per-base quality was not reported, and no clone a single base away is much larger than it. These data are taken from a study of technical replicates of blood from several donors (dated 2017 in TCRdb). CDR1 and CDR2 (SGHVT, SQSDAQ) derive from the germline V gene. V loses 1 base of germline sequence and J loses 6 bases, and the interval between the two ends is 16 bases. The CDR3 starts with the cysteine, ends with the phenylalanine, and has 15 residues. The read is trimmed to its CDR3 DNA, 45 bases read in frame from base 1. Library preparation employed the immunoSEQ multiplex PCR assay. The clones in this table, taken by TCRdb from immuneACCESS, are in-frame only. Not every clone is retained; where verified, under half of the shortfall comes from an unresolved V gene, and the cause of the rest is unknown. Across this sample there are about 56,000 clones, with about 96% seen only once. Clones ranked in the top ten supply 3.1% of the sample.

The chain was built from TRBV7-4 and TRBJ2-7, and possibly TRBD1, on 6 matching bases. Sequencing was carried out using PBMCs. The receptor was derived from a human donor in good health. Some clones in this sample may be carry-over from other donors' samples. The DNA reads TGTGCCAGCAGCTTAGGTTCAGGGGCCTTTGGCGAGCAGTACTTC. This codes for CASSLGSGAFGEQYF.